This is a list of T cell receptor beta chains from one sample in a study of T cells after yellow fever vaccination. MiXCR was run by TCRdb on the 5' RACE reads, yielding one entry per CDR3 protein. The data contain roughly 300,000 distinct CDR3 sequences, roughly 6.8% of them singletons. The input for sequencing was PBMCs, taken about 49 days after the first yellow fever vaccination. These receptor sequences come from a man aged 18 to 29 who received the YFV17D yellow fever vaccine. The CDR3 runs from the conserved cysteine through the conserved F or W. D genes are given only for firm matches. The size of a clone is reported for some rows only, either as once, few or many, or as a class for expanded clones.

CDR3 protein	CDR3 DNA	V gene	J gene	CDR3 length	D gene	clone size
CSAPTEGRGPTEAFF	TGCAGTGCGCCAACAGAGGGCAGGGGCCCCACTGAAGCTTTCTTT	TRBV20-1	TRBJ1-1	15	-	many
CASSQEARGTQYF	TGCGCCAGCAGCCAAGAGGCCAGGGGGACCCAGTACTTC	TRBV4-1	TRBJ2-5	13	-	-
CSARDSRGGWYTQYF	TGCAGTGCTAGAGATAGTCGGGGGGGATGGTATACGCAGTATTTT	TRBV20-1	TRBJ2-3	15	TRBD2	few
CASSRQGGMNTEAFF	TGCGCCAGCAGCCGACAGGGGGGTATGAACACTGAAGCTTTCTTT	TRBV4-1	TRBJ1-1	15	TRBD1	few
CASRQAGGAETQYF	TGCGCCAGCAGACAAGCAGGGGGCGCGGAGACCCAGTACTTC	TRBV5-1	TRBJ2-5	14	TRBD1	few
CASSLAGINQPQHF	TGTGCCAGCAGCTTAGCAGGGATCAATCAGCCCCAGCATTTT	TRBV11-2	TRBJ1-5	14	-	-
CASSFGPATTFF	TGTGCCAGCAGTTTCGGCCCCGCAACTACTTTCTTT	TRBV12-3/TRBV12-4	TRBJ1-1	12	-	many
CASSQLGEQYF	TGTGCCAGCAGCCAATTGGGCGAGCAGTACTTC	TRBV3-1	TRBJ2-7	11	-	-
CASTTAAGTDTQYF	TGTGCCAGCACGACCGCTGCGGGGACAGATACGCAGTATTTT	TRBV6-1	TRBJ2-3	14	-	-
CASSESGGQETQYF	TGCGCCAGCAGTGAGTCTGGAGGCCAAGAGACCCAGTACTTC	TRBV10-2	TRBJ2-5	14	-	-
CASSLFPTSTDTQYF	TGTGCCAGCAGCTTATTCCCCACTAGCACAGATACGCAGTATTTT	TRBV7-3	TRBJ2-3	15	-	-
CASSPLLKGVSNEKLLF	TGCGCCAGCAGCCCTCTCTTAAAGGGGGTATCTAATGAAAAACTGCTTTTT	TRBV4-1	TRBJ1-4	17	-	-
CSARDQRGVDTQYF	TGCAGTGCTAGAGATCAGCGGGGGGTTGATACGCAGTATTTT	TRBV20-1	TRBJ2-3	14	TRBD2	many
CASSLTGGGGSTDTQYF	TGTGCCAGCAGCTTAACTGGGGGCGGGGGCTCCACAGATACGCAGTATTTT	TRBV7-3	TRBJ2-3	17	-	-
CSARQGRATEAFF	TGCAGTGCTCGACAGGGACGGGCCACTGAAGCTTTCTTT	TRBV20-1	TRBJ1-1	13	TRBD1	many
CASSLWRGGNQETQYF	TGTGCCAGCAGCCTATGGAGGGGGGGAAACCAAGAGACCCAGTACTTC	TRBV14	TRBJ2-5	16	-	few
CSVDAANTGELFF	TGCAGCGTTGATGCGGCGAACACCGGGGAGCTGTTTTTT	TRBV29-1	TRBJ2-2	13	-	-
CASRPGLAGEGTQYF	TGTGCCAGCAGACCCGGACTAGCGGGGGAGGGGACCCAGTACTTC	TRBV7-2	TRBJ2-5	15	TRBD2	few
CATEDRGQTYEQYF	TGTGCCACAGAAGACAGGGGTCAAACCTACGAGCAGTACTTC	TRBV6-1	TRBJ2-7	14	TRBD1	-
CASSIRTGGNTIYF	TGTGCCAGCAGTATCCGGACAGGCGGAAACACCATATATTTT	TRBV12-3/TRBV12-4	TRBJ1-3	14	TRBD1	many
CASSQRGQGKFHEQYF	TGTGCCAGCAGCCAGCGCGGACAGGGCAAGTTCCACGAGCAGTACTTC	TRBV7-9	TRBJ2-7	16	TRBD1	few
CASSFLGQYYGYTF	TGTGCCAGCAGTTTTCTCGGGCAGTACTATGGCTACACCTTC	TRBV12-3/TRBV12-4	TRBJ1-2	14	-	few
CASRATNEKLFF	TGTGCCAGCCGGGCAACTAATGAAAAACTGTTTTTT	TRBV7-9	TRBJ1-4	12	-	few
CASSSGSRGQFF	TGTGCCAGCAGTTCTGGGTCGCGGGGGCAGTTCTTC	TRBV27	TRBJ2-1	12	-	-
CASSSPLLDRDRRYTF	TGTGCCAGCAGTTCCCCCCTCTTGGACAGGGATCGACGCTACACCTTC	TRBV27	TRBJ1-2	16	TRBD1	few
CASSPPDYLSSYEQYF	TGTGCCAGCAGTCCACCTGACTATCTGAGCTCCTACGAGCAGTACTTC	TRBV7-9	TRBJ2-7	16	-	few
CSVEPTGSNSDTQYF	TGCAGCGTTGAACCTACAGGGTCGAACAGCGATACGCAGTATTTT	TRBV29-1	TRBJ2-3	15	-	many
CASRRGALGGYTF	TGTGCCAGTCGTCGGGGTGCCCTAGGAGGCTACACCTTC	TRBV6-1	TRBJ1-2	13	-	few
CSVRGVEPGTANTEAFF	TGCAGCGTCAGAGGGGTAGAACCCGGGACGGCGAACACTGAAGCTTTCTTT	TRBV29-1	TRBJ1-1	17	-	-